These 9 T cell receptor beta chains were all obtained from the same sample, sequenced in a study of regulatory T cells in long-lasting Graves disease. Building of the TCR beta libraries involved iRepertoire HTBI primers and Arm-PCR of CDR3 regions. TCRdb re-derived calls from the multiplex PCR reads in MiXCR, one entry per CDR3 protein. Among about 500,000 distinct CDR3 sequences listed, 9.5% to 15% were seen once. The time point here: newly diagnosed GD, antithyroid drugs for less than 3 months. Extracted PBMC RNA gave rise to the TCR library. These sequences were also reported in another study, on T cells in Graves' hyperthyroidism and ophthalmopathy.

Sequenced here: peripheral blood mononuclear cells (PBMCs), sampled at new diagnosis, from a patient treated with antithyroid drugs. The receptor source for this set is a woman aged 25-40 years with Graves disease.

This clonotype was seen ten or more times. This chain links TRBV19 with TRBJ2-7; 7 bases fit TRBD1. The CDR3 covers 15 residues. Trimming removed 5 bases from V and 3 bases from J; junction bases left unmatched: 10. Germline V gene lookup returns CDR1 LNHDA and CDR2 SQIVND (reference sequence). The CDR3 sequence: CASSSGTVPDYEQYF. CDR3 nucleotide sequence: TGTGCCAGTAGTTCGGGGACAGTTCCTGACTACGAGCAGTACTTC.

This clonotype was detected a few times. The chain recombines TRBV5-1 with TRBJ1-4; possible D gene TRBD1, 6 bases. Germline V gives CDR1 SGHRS, CDR2 YFSETQ. Trimming took off 4 bases at V and 8 bases at J, with 18 bases between the two ends. The CDR3 runs 15 residues. As DNA, the CDR3 is TGCGCCAGCAGCCGGGGGGGCGGCTTGAGGGAAAAACTGTTTTTT. Protein sequence: CASSRGGGLREKLFF.

The sample holds many counts of this clonotype. This chain uses TRBV29-1 with TRBJ1-2; unclear D gene. This CDR3 has 11 residues. The germline V and J ends were trimmed by 4 bases and 7 bases, with 10 bases remaining between them. Per the germline V gene, CDR1 is SQVTM and CDR2 is ANQGSEA. This chain's CDR3 is CSVASLAGYTF. The CDR3 DNA is TGCAGCGTTGCCTCCTTAGCTGGCTACACCTTC.

The gene calls are TRBV5-1 and TRBJ2-5; D uncertain. In germline, CDR1 is SGHRS, CDR2 YFSETQ. This CDR3 contains 15 residues. Trimming shortened V by 0 bases and J by 1 base, and 10 bases separated the two germline ends. CDR3 sequence reads: CASSLVGAGQETQYF. The CDR3 DNA reads as TGCGCCAGCAGCTTGGTAGGAGCAGGCCAAGAGACCCAGTACTTC.

This clonotype occurred a few times. V usage is TRBV5-1 and J usage is TRBJ2-1, with 8 bases lining up with TRBD1. The CDR3 spans 14 residues. After removal of 4 bases from V and 9 bases from J, the junction contained 9 bases not matched to a gene. Germline values: CDR1 SGHRS, CDR2 YFSETQ. This chain's CDR3 is CASSEGQGGSEQFF. In DNA, the CDR3 is TGCGCCAGCAGCGAAGGACAGGGTGGCAGTGAGCAGTTCTTC.

This clonotype was detected ten times or more. CDR3 nucleotides: TGTGCCACCAGTGGCCCCGCCCTCGACTTCGGAGAGACCCAGTACTTC. Its translation: CATSGPALDFGETQYF. This sequence joins TRBV24-1 and TRBJ2-5; D call uncertain. V lost 5 bases to trimming and J lost 4 bases, with 19 bases between them. The germline V gene has CDR1 KGHDR and CDR2 SFDVKD. CDR3 length: 16 amino acids.

This sequence joins TRBV7-8 and TRBJ2-5; D is unclear. The CDR3 length is 12 residues. The germline V gene has CDR1 SGHVS and CDR2 FQNEAQ. V was shortened by 5 bases and J by 14 bases, with 18 bases between the two germline ends. In nucleotides, the CDR3 is TGTGCCAGCAGCGACGGGTCTTTATCCCGTTACTTC. Its translation is CASSDGSLSRYF. Full variable domain (rest looked up from reference TRBV7-8 and TRBJ2-5): GAGVSQSPRYKVAKRGQDVALRCDPISGHVSLFWYQQALGQGPEFLTYFQNEAQLDKSGLPSDRFFAERPEGSVSTLKIQRTQQEDSAVYLCASSDGSLSRYFGPGTRLLVL.

With regard to this clonotype: Germline and junction disagree at one end, which may indicate a read error. This sequence joins TRBV7-2 and TRBJ2-5; tentatively, D is TRBD1 or TRBD2 (5 bases each). This CDR3 contains 13 residues. The germline CDR1 and CDR2 sequences are SGHTA and FQGNSA. Here the CDR3 DNA reads TGTGCCAGCAGCTTAAACCTAGGGGAGACCCGGTACTTC. Translation gives CASSLNLGETRYF. The variable domain in full, with the rest retrieved from reference TRBV7-2 and TRBJ2-5, is GAGVSQSPSNKVTEKGKDVELRCDPISGHTALYWYRQSLGQGLEFLIYFQGNSAPDKSGLPSDRFSAERTGGSVSTLTIQRTQQEDSAVYLCASSLNLGETRYFGPGTRLLVL.

This clonotype occurred many times. The chain employs TRBV12-3 or TRBV12-4 and TRBJ1-6, with 8 bases aligning to TRBD1. Trimming at V came to 7 bases and at J to 1 base, leaving 0 bases not matched to a gene. This CDR3 comprises 14 residues. The CDR3 nucleotides are TGTGCCAGCAACAGGGGGTCCTATAATTCACCCCTCCACTTT. Amino acids: CASNRGSYNSPLHF.